A single sample gave rise to the 4 T cell receptor beta chains below, sequenced in a study of control samples from healthy donors and cancer patients. Sequenced by immunoSEQ multiplex PCR; TCRdb stores in-frame clones only, minus some. Of tens of thousands of clones in the sample, approximately 89% were seen once. The sequenced sample consisted of PBMCs. These receptors all stem from a man in his sixties with colorectal cancer.

The chain's CDR3 is CASSQDPGGSGNTIYF. The CDR3 bases are TGTGCCAGCAGCCAAGATCCAGGAGGCTCTGGAAACACCATATATTTT. This chain links TRBV4-2 with TRBJ1-3; D is undetermined. This CDR3 is 16 amino acids long. Germline V gene sequence: CDR1 LGHNA, CDR2 YNFKEQ. The V end was cut by 0 bases, the J end by 0 bases, with 9 bases between.

The chain combines TRBV5-1 with TRBJ2-6; D call uncertain. Germline V lookup: CDR1 SGHRS, CDR2 YFSETQ. V lost 4 bases and J lost 5, with 13 bases in between. The CDR3 is made up of 15 amino acids. In DNA, the CDR3 is TGCGCCAGCAGCCCCTCAAAGCTCTGGGCCAACGTCCTGACTTTC. It codes for CASSPSKLWANVLTF.

The chain uses TRBV6-5 and TRBJ2-7; the D gene could be TRBD1 or TRBD2 (5 bases each). The CDR3 spans 14 residues. Germline V gene sequence: CDR1 MNHEY, CDR2 SVGAGI. Trimming left V 7 bases short and J 1 base short, with 14 bases between. The CDR3 DNA follows: TGTGCCAGCATTCGAGGGGTTGGGTCCTACGAGCAGTACTTC. It codes for CASIRGVGSYEQYF.

This clone was counted once. The CDR3 DNA sequence: TGCGCCAGCAGCTTGGGCCCCGCTCCCAGGGAGCTGTTTTTT. Encoded protein: CASSLGPAPRELFF. The chain carries TRBV5-1 and TRBJ2-2; no definite D call. Trimming shortened V by 0 bases and J by 9 bases, and 12 bases separated the two germline ends. Germline V gives CDR1 SGHRS, CDR2 YFSETQ. The CDR3 has 14 amino acids.